Listed below are T cell receptor beta chains from one sample, sequenced in a study of response to subunit inactivated influenza vaccine. From the RT-PCR reads, TCRdb called clonotypes with MiXCR, one entry per CDR3 protein. The sample consists of about 480,000 distinct CDR3 sequences, around 13% of them appearing once. Sequenced here: PBMCs from blood, sampled 40 to 50 days after vaccination. All receptors derive from a man aged 45-60 years who received an inactivated influenza vaccine. CDR3s include the opening cysteine and the closing phenylalanine or tryptophan. A D gene is named only where the DNA matches it firmly. Not every row has a clone size; where given, it reads once, few, many or a size class.

many	TRBV27	-	TRBJ2-3	CASSSSIGQTRSTDTQYF	TGTGCCAGCAGTTCATCGATCGGACAGACCCGAAGCACAGATACGCAGTATTTT
-	TRBV20-1	TRBD1	TRBJ2-1	CSAVTGYNEQFF	TGCAGTGCCGTGACAGGGTACAATGAGCAGTTCTTC
-	TRBV6-1	TRBD1	TRBJ1-6	CASSEARGLSPLHF	TGTGCCAGCAGTGAAGCGAGGGGGCTTTCACCCCTCCACTTT
-	TRBV20-1	TRBD2	TRBJ2-3	CSADRTSGRDTQYF	TGCAGTGCAGATAGAACTAGCGGGAGGGATACGCAGTATTTT
-	TRBV6-1	-	TRBJ2-1	CASSDPSDLDEQFF	TGTGCCAGCAGTGACCCCTCCGATTTGGATGAGCAGTTCTTC
few	TRBV4-3	-	TRBJ1-2	CASSQGPADYGYTF	TGCGCCAGCAGCCAAGGACCTGCGGACTATGGCTACACCTTC
-	TRBV9	-	TRBJ2-3	CASSVEGPWGADTQYF	TGTGCCAGCAGCGTAGAGGGACCTTGGGGCGCAGATACGCAGTATTTT
few	TRBV4-2	TRBD1	TRBJ2-7	CASSQLGQGAYEQYF	TGTGCCAGCAGCCAACTCGGACAGGGAGCCTACGAGCAGTACTTC
-	TRBV7-9	TRBD1	TRBJ2-3	CASSGPAGGPDTQYF	TGTGCCAGCAGCGGCCCGGCAGGGGGCCCAGATACGCAGTATTTT
-	TRBV6-2/TRBV6-3	-	TRBJ2-7	CASSYGAGSSYEQYF	TGTGCCAGCAGTTACGGGGCGGGTAGCTCCTACGAGCAGTACTTC
-	TRBV7-7	-	TRBJ2-7	CASSSTRMRCSYEQYF	TGTGCCAGCAGCTCAACCCGTATGCGTTGCTCCTACGAGCAGTACTTC
few	TRBV20-1	TRBD1	TRBJ2-5	CSAKDRVGETQYF	TGCAGTGCGAAAGACAGGGTTGGAGAGACCCAGTACTTC
-	TRBV7-9	-	TRBJ1-5	CASSLDGGGQPQHF	TGTGCCAGCAGCTTAGATGGGGGAGGTCAGCCCCAGCATTTT
few	TRBV20-1	TRBD2	TRBJ2-1	CSVWERGGLDNEQFF	TGCAGTGTTTGGGAGCGGGGGGGCCTGGACAATGAGCAGTTCTTC
-	TRBV20-1	-	TRBJ2-1	CSATGAGYSYNEQFF	TGCAGTGCTACGGGGGCGGGCTACTCCTACAATGAGCAGTTCTTC
few	TRBV3-1	-	TRBJ2-4	CASSASTAKNIQYF	TGTGCCAGCAGCGCAAGTACAGCCAAAAACATTCAGTACTTC
few	TRBV5-1	-	TRBJ2-2	CASSLSNREGGELFF	TGCGCCAGCAGCTTGAGTAACAGGGAAGGCGGGGAGCTGTTTTTT
few	TRBV12-3/TRBV12-4	-	TRBJ1-1	CASSLKRDTEAFF	TGTGCCAGCAGTTTAAAGAGGGACACTGAAGCTTTCTTT
-	TRBV24-1	-	TRBJ2-1	CAVGGYNEQFF	TGTGCCGTAGGGGGGTACAATGAGCAGTTCTTC
-	TRBV4-1	-	TRBJ2-1	CASSQGVVSYNEQFF	TGCGCCAGCAGCCAAGGTGTAGTCTCCTACAATGAGCAGTTCTTC
-	TRBV9	-	TRBJ2-7	CASSVGGSIGAVYEQYF	TGTGCCAGCAGCGTAGGGGGTTCGATCGGGGCCGTCTACGAGCAGTACTTC
few	TRBV29-1	-	TRBJ2-3	CSVATTPGSTDTQYF	TGCAGCGTTGCTACCACTCCGGGTTCCACAGATACGCAGTATTTT
-	TRBV12-3/TRBV12-4	TRBD2	TRBJ2-2	CASSTLAGGPHTGELFF	TGTGCCAGCAGTACGCTAGCGGGGGGGCCTCACACCGGGGAGCTGTTTTTT
-	TRBV5-1	-	TRBJ1-4	CASSLDGSEEKLFF	TGCGCCAGCAGCTTGGATGGCAGCGAAGAAAAACTGTTTTTT
-	TRBV18	-	TRBJ2-7	CASSQTDYEQYF	TGTGCCAGCTCACAGACAGACTACGAGCAGTACTTC
many	TRBV5-1	TRBD2	TRBJ2-7	CASSLGLAGEASSYEQYF	TGCGCCAGCAGCCTCGGACTAGCGGGAGAGGCCAGCTCCTACGAGCAGTACTTC
-	TRBV5-1	-	TRBJ2-1	CASSRTGDLDHEQFF	TGCGCCAGCAGCAGGACGGGGGACCTTGACCATGAGCAGTTCTTC
few	TRBV15	-	TRBJ2-5	CATSREGADTQETQYF	TGTGCCACCAGCAGAGAGGGGGCAGACACCCAAGAGACCCAGTACTTC
-	TRBV20-1	TRBD2	TRBJ2-7	CSSSGLANNYEQYF	TGCAGTAGCTCCGGACTAGCGAATAACTACGAGCAGTACTTC
few	TRBV20-1	TRBD1	TRBJ2-1	CSARDLQGYNEQFF	TGCAGTGCTCGCGACCTACAGGGGTACAATGAGCAGTTCTTC
few	TRBV20-1	-	TRBJ2-3	CSVSLGLLFYTDTQYF	TGCAGTGTTTCCCTGGGACTCCTTTTCTACACAGATACGCAGTATTTT
many	TRBV27	TRBD1	TRBJ1-1	CASRNRGNTEAFF	TGTGCCAGTAGAAACAGGGGTAACACTGAAGCTTTCTTT
-	TRBV7-2	-	TRBJ2-2	CASSLYGSLGELFF	TGTGCCAGCAGCTTGTATGGATCGCTTGGGGAGCTGTTTTTT
-	TRBV28	TRBD2	TRBJ2-3	CASSSPTSGGTDTQYF	TGTGCCAGCAGTTCCCCGACTAGCGGCGGCACAGATACGCAGTATTTT
many	TRBV12-3/TRBV12-4	-	TRBJ1-4	CASSFSGPNEKLFF	TGTGCCAGCAGTTTTTCGGGGCCGAATGAAAAACTGTTTTTT
-	TRBV18	-	TRBJ1-1	CASSPRGPRGVNTEAFF	TGTGCCAGCTCACCACGGGGGCCCCGTGGGGTGAACACTGAAGCTTTCTTT
-	TRBV20-1	-	TRBJ1-2	CSARNSLGYTF	TGCAGTGCTAGGAACAGCCTTGGCTACACCTTC
-	TRBV6-2/TRBV6-3	TRBD1	TRBJ2-1	CASKDTPGQGSFDEQFF	TGTGCCAGCAAAGACACACCGGGACAGGGATCTTTCGATGAGCAGTTCTTC
few	TRBV29-1	-	TRBJ2-1	CSVGGGGLSEQFF	TGCAGCGTTGGGGGTGGGGGTCTCAGTGAGCAGTTCTTC
-	TRBV20-1	TRBD2	TRBJ2-1	CSASSTGTSVPNEQFF	TGCAGTGCTAGTTCGACCGGGACTAGCGTTCCCAATGAGCAGTTCTTC
few	TRBV4-3	-	TRBJ1-2	CASSRSTDSYGYTF	TGCGCCAGCAGCCGTTCAACGGACAGCTATGGCTACACCTTC
many	TRBV12-3/TRBV12-4	-	TRBJ2-5	CASSFGRQETQYF	TGTGCCAGCAGTTTCGGGCGCCAAGAGACCCAGTACTTC
many	TRBV7-3	TRBD2	TRBJ2-3	CASSLGLAGVDTQYF	TGTGCCAGCAGCTTAGGGCTAGCGGGAGTGGATACGCAGTATTTT
-	TRBV24-1	TRBD2	TRBJ2-2	CATSDPLGGWVGELFF	TGTGCCACCAGTGACCCCCTCGGGGGGTGGGTCGGGGAGCTGTTTTTT
-	TRBV28	-	TRBJ2-7	CASSFPSEAGAYEQYF	TGTGCCAGCAGTTTTCCTTCTGAAGCAGGGGCCTACGAGCAGTACTTC
-	TRBV5-1	-	TRBJ2-1	CASSRPEGGEDYNEQFF	TGCGCCAGCAGCCGACCCGAGGGCGGAGAGGACTACAATGAGCAGTTCTTC
few	TRBV20-1	TRBD1	TRBJ1-1	CSANGQGGMNTEAFF	TGCAGTGCTAACGGACAGGGAGGGATGAACACTGAAGCTTTCTTT